Listed below are T cell receptor beta chains from one sample, sequenced in a study of T-cell reconstitution after alpha-beta-depleted transplantation in children. TCRdb analysed the PCR reads with MiXCR anew, one entry per CDR3 protein. This sample has more than 85,000 distinct CDR3 sequences, with 10% found just once. The sequencing here drew on PBMCs from the stem cell graft donor, taken from the stem cell graft. These receptor sequences come from a human donor who donated a stem cell graft to a child with acute lymphoblastic leukemia. The conserved cysteine and the conserved F or W are not part of the CDR3 here. Each record gives: V gene, J gene, CDR3 length, CDR3 protein.

V gene: TRBV5-4
J gene: TRBJ1-3
CDR3 length: 14
CDR3 protein: ASSTPRGNSGNTIY

V gene: TRBV6-2/TRBV6-3
J gene: TRBJ2-3
CDR3 length: 11
CDR3 protein: ASLTGVSRTQY

V gene: TRBV11-2
J gene: TRBJ2-1
CDR3 length: 9
CDR3 protein: ATVEGNEQF

V gene: TRBV2
J gene: TRBJ1-1
CDR3 length: 12
CDR3 protein: ASSWTGGRTEAF

V gene: TRBV27
J gene: TRBJ2-1
CDR3 length: 15
CDR3 protein: ASRPRTSGSNYNEQF

V gene: TRBV7-2
J gene: TRBJ1-1
CDR3 length: 10
CDR3 protein: ASRNRDTEAF

V gene: TRBV15
J gene: TRBJ2-7
CDR3 length: 10
CDR3 protein: ATGQGWDEQY

V gene: TRBV3-1
J gene: TRBJ1-2
CDR3 length: 16
CDR3 protein: ASSSFGGNLGWGGGYT

V gene: TRBV9
J gene: TRBJ1-6
CDR3 length: 13
CDR3 protein: ASSVGTLQGSPLH

V gene: TRBV7-2
J gene: TRBJ2-4
CDR3 length: 12
CDR3 protein: ASSSDVAKNIQY